A selection of T cell receptor beta chains follows, all from one sample in a study of Ad26.COV2.S vaccination and SARS-CoV-2 variants. Some clones are missing from TCRdb's copy, which holds only in-frame ones; the method was immunoSEQ multiplex PCR. The table records fewer than 400,000 clones, less than 90% of them present only once. Sequencing used peripheral blood, obtained in a trial of Ad26.COV2.S vaccine versus placebo. The receptors derive from a person aged 18-60 years who received the Ad26.COV2.S COVID-19 vaccine or a placebo. Each CDR3 is given with its conserved first and last residue. The order of the fields is J gene, V gene, CDR3 protein.

j_gene: TRBJ2-4
v_gene: TRBV7-2
CDR3aa: CASMTPTGNIQYF

j_gene: TRBJ2-7
v_gene: TRBV3-1/TRBV3-2
CDR3aa: CASSQDIAYEQYF

j_gene: TRBJ1-4
v_gene: TRBV21-1
CDR3aa: CASSKGTGREEKLFF

j_gene: TRBJ1-2
v_gene: TRBV2
CDR3aa: CASARNYGYTF

j_gene: TRBJ1-2
v_gene: TRBV5-1
CDR3aa: CASSLGGTLNYGYTF

j_gene: TRBJ1-2
v_gene: TRBV5-6
CDR3aa: CASSPGGYGYTF

j_gene: TRBJ2-3
v_gene: TRBV18
CDR3aa: CASSPFFGSGGTDTQYF

j_gene: TRBJ2-5
v_gene: TRBV4-3
CDR3aa: CASSQDWGGETQYF

j_gene: TRBJ1-6
v_gene: TRBV27
CDR3aa: CASSLSGTDNSPLHF

j_gene: TRBJ2-1
v_gene: TRBV5-6
CDR3aa: CASSLGPSSYNEQFF

j_gene: TRBJ2-7
v_gene: TRBV7-9
CDR3aa: CASSVWDSTYEQYF

j_gene: TRBJ1-6
v_gene: TRBV4-1
CDR3aa: CASSRADGLVSPLHF

j_gene: TRBJ2-5
v_gene: TRBV27
CDR3aa: CASSLGETFQETQYF

j_gene: TRBJ1-5
v_gene: TRBV2
CDR3aa: CASRLQGQGMNQPQHF

j_gene: TRBJ2-6
v_gene: TRBV2
CDR3aa: CASSARLPGANVLTF

j_gene: TRBJ1-5
v_gene: TRBV3-1/TRBV3-2
CDR3aa: CASSQFSGNQPQHF

j_gene: TRBJ1-1
v_gene: TRBV2
CDR3aa: CASSVRQGHTEAFF

j_gene: TRBJ1-1
v_gene: TRBV4-3
CDR3aa: CASSPTGRTEAFF

j_gene: TRBJ2-7
v_gene: TRBV6-6
CDR3aa: CASSAPGQGHYEQYF

j_gene: TRBJ2-7
v_gene: TRBV7-9
CDR3aa: CASSRYRGGEQYF

j_gene: TRBJ2-5
v_gene: TRBV12-3/TRBV12-4
CDR3aa: CASSWGVGETQYF

j_gene: TRBJ1-6
v_gene: TRBV4-1
CDR3aa: CASSQDVENSPLHF

j_gene: TRBJ1-4
v_gene: TRBV18
CDR3aa: CASSPQSNEKLFF

j_gene: TRBJ2-3
v_gene: TRBV10-3
CDR3aa: CAIGTGLTDTQYF

j_gene: TRBJ2-2
v_gene: TRBV3-1/TRBV3-2
CDR3aa: CASSYGQGSNTGELFF

j_gene: TRBJ2-3
v_gene: TRBV15
CDR3aa: CATSRDRQSATQYF

j_gene: TRBJ1-6
v_gene: TRBV5-1
CDR3aa: CASRIAYNSPLHF

j_gene: TRBJ2-1
v_gene: TRBV4-1
CDR3aa: CASSQDLTQIYNEQFF

j_gene: TRBJ1-1
v_gene: TRBV5-1
CDR3aa: CASSLEAGGTEAFF

j_gene: TRBJ2-1
v_gene: TRBV24-1
CDR3aa: CATSAYGDTKQFF

j_gene: TRBJ2-1
v_gene: TRBV10-3
CDR3aa: CAISGGLPSYNEQFF

j_gene: TRBJ1-3
v_gene: TRBV29-1
CDR3aa: CSVEPDNSGNTIYF

j_gene: TRBJ2-3
v_gene: TRBV2
CDR3aa: CASSAPSGGTDTQYF

j_gene: TRBJ2-5
v_gene: TRBV5-1
CDR3aa: CASRTGLQETQYF

j_gene: TRBJ2-7
v_gene: TRBV5-4
CDR3aa: CASSLAWTGGYEQYF

j_gene: TRBJ1-1
v_gene: TRBV25-1
CDR3aa: CASSSSDRLNTEAFF

j_gene: TRBJ2-5
v_gene: TRBV3-1/TRBV3-2
CDR3aa: CASSQPERAGETQYF

j_gene: TRBJ2-7
v_gene: TRBV18
CDR3aa: CASSPGEGSYEQYF

j_gene: TRBJ1-1
v_gene: TRBV2
CDR3aa: CASKPLRDTEAFF

j_gene: TRBJ2-3
v_gene: TRBV5-1
CDR3aa: CASREASTDTQYF

j_gene: TRBJ1-2
v_gene: TRBV12-1
CDR3aa: CASSFLDLGDGYTF

j_gene: TRBJ1-6
v_gene: TRBV10-3
CDR3aa: CATRQDGSNTSPLHF

j_gene: TRBJ2-3
v_gene: TRBV11-1
CDR3aa: CASSSRAGGTDTQYF

j_gene: TRBJ2-1
v_gene: TRBV4-1
CDR3aa: CASSQVGPLSSYNEQFF

j_gene: TRBJ1-2
v_gene: TRBV7-6
CDR3aa: CASSLQGAKINGYTF

j_gene: TRBJ1-5
v_gene: TRBV28
CDR3aa: CASSPGGGIEISPQHF